These 28 T cell receptor beta chains originate from one sample sequenced in a study of CD8 T cells in ankylosing spondylitis. Each CDR3 protein gets one entry after TCRdb re-called the 5' RACE reads with MiXCR. The sample consists of 250,000 or so distinct CDR3 sequences, about 10% of them appearing once. Sequenced input: blood, either unsorted or a sorted T cell fraction (not recorded which). The source of these receptors is a male donor with ankylosing spondylitis or in good health (not recorded which).

This clonotype showed up many times. The chain combines TRBV12-3 or TRBV12-4 with TRBJ2-5, with D possibly TRBD2 on 5 matching bases. The CDR3 spans 16 residues. Trimming took off 2 bases at V and 7 bases at J, with 20 bases between the two ends. CDR3 coding DNA: TGTGCCAGCAGTTTAACGGGGTCAAGACGGGCAGGGACCCAGTACTTC. This gives the protein CASSLTGSRRAGTQYF.

This clonotype was seen more than once but under ten times. J is TRBJ2-1 and V is TRBV3-1; D is uncertain. Germline CDR1 reads LGHDT; CDR2 reads YNNKEL (reference sequence). This CDR3 is built from 15 residues. The ends were cut back, 0 bases at V and 1 base at J, with 7 bases in the middle. The CDR3 spells CASSQDLRSYNEQFF. CDR3 nucleotide sequence: TGTGCCAGCAGCCAAGATTTGCGTTCCTACAATGAGCAGTTCTTC.

The chain has TRBV20-1 and TRBJ2-3, with D hard to call. The CDR3 runs 14 residues. Germline V gene data show CDR1 as DFQATT and CDR2 as SNEGSKA (reference sequence). V was cut by 6 bases and J by 2 bases, with 15 bases left in between. The CDR3 DNA follows: TGCAGTGCCAGAAGGGCTCCTGACACAGATACGCAGTATTTT. Encoded protein: CSARRAPDTDTQYF.

This clonotype was seen ten or more times. CDR3: CASSSNGYEQYF. The CDR3 DNA sequence: TGCGCCAGCAGCTCCAATGGCTACGAGCAGTACTTC. The chain recombines TRBV5-1 with TRBJ2-7; D gene uncertain. CDR1 is SGHRS and CDR2 is YFSETQ in the germline V gene. V shed 3 bases and J shed 3 bases, with 7 bases lying between them. The CDR3 extends over 12 amino acids.

This clonotype came up many times. This chain uses TRBV5-1 with TRBJ2-3; 7 bases align to TRBD1. CDR1 and CDR2 from the germline V gene are SGHRS and YFSETQ. The length of the CDR3 is 16 residues. V trimming: 6 bases; J trimming: 4 bases; junction bases outside the gene matches: 14. The CDR3: CASTHQGTVPPDTQYF. DNA of the CDR3: TGCGCCAGCACTCACCAGGGGACAGTTCCGCCAGATACGCAGTATTTT.

This clonotype appeared many times. This chain joins TRBV9 and TRBJ2-3; 8 bases match TRBD2. The CDR3 loop spans 15 amino acids. The germline V gene encodes CDR1 SGDLS and CDR2 YYNGEE. With V trimmed by 0 bases and J by 6 bases, 6 bases remained unmatched. In nucleotides, the CDR3 is TGTGCCAGCAGCGTAGCAGGACTAGCAGCCGATACGCAGTATTTT. This gives the protein CASSVAGLAADTQYF.

The chain joins TRBV6-2 or TRBV6-3 to TRBJ2-1, with 9 bases that match TRBD2. V gave up 1 base and J gave up 8 bases; unmatched junction bases: 9. The germline CDR1 and CDR2 sequences are MNHEY and SVGEGT. The CDR3 is 16 residues long. CDR3 in DNA: TGTGCCAGCAGTTACTTCGCGGGGGGGCCCTTGCATGAGCAGTTCTTC. It is translated as CASSYFAGGPLHEQFF.

This clonotype was recorded at least ten times. V and J are TRBV20-1 and TRBJ2-3; 7 bases align to TRBD1. Germline CDR1 and CDR2: DFQATT and SNEGSKA (reference sequence). V lost 3 bases, J lost 0 bases, and 6 bases stayed unmatched. The CDR3 loop spans 15 amino acids. The CDR3 loop reads CSASDRVVSTDTQYF. The CDR3 region has the DNA TGCAGTGCTAGCGACAGGGTAGTAAGCACAGATACGCAGTATTTT.

This clonotype appeared many times. The chain uses TRBV29-1 and TRBJ2-1; 8 nucleotides align to TRBD1. There are 15 residues in the CDR3. The germline V gene encodes CDR1 SQVTM and CDR2 ANQGSEA. V dropped 7 bases and J dropped 6; count of bases not matched to a gene: 14. Here the CDR3 reads CSAPGQDRTGNEQFF. As DNA, the CDR3 is TGCAGCGCCCCGGGACAGGATCGGACTGGCAATGAGCAGTTCTTC.

This clonotype was observed at least ten times. The rearrangement uses TRBV20-1 and TRBJ2-1; TRBD2 matches 7 bases. This CDR3 is built from 13 residues. V trimming: 3 bases; J trimming: 9 bases; junction bases outside the gene matches: 8. The germline V gene has CDR1 DFQATT and CDR2 SNEGSKA (reference sequence). CDR3 sequence (DNA): TGCAGTGCTAGTGGGGCGGGAGACGGTGAGCAGTTCTTC. Translated, it gives CSASGAGDGEQFF.

This clonotype was seen many times. The V call is TRBV9, the J call TRBJ2-1; possibly TRBD2 for D (5 bases). The ends were cut back, 1 base at V and 0 bases at J, with 11 bases in the middle. The CDR3 consists of 16 residues. Germline V gives CDR1 SGDLS, CDR2 YYNGEE. The CDR3 spells CASSVSGSSSYNEQFF. Written as DNA, the CDR3 is TGTGCCAGCAGCGTATCGGGGTCAAGCTCCTACAATGAGCAGTTCTTC.

This clonotype was seen at least ten times. The chain recombines TRBV25-1 with TRBJ2-1, with 8 bases matching TRBD1. Germline CDR1 and CDR2: MGHDK and SYGVNS. There are 17 residues in the CDR3. Trimming took 4 bases from V and 0 from J; bases not matched to a gene: 8. This CDR3 is CASSGTRTGSSYNEQFF. Here the CDR3 DNA reads TGTGCCAGCAGTGGAACGCGGACAGGGAGCTCCTACAATGAGCAGTTCTTC.

This clonotype was observed many times. The chain uses TRBV12-3 or TRBV12-4 and TRBJ2-7; D remains ambiguous. V lost 5 bases to trimming and J lost 4 bases, with 6 bases between them. The CDR3 extends over 11 amino acids. DNA of the CDR3: TGTGCCAGCAGTGTCGTTTACGAGCAGTACTTC. It encodes CASSVVYEQYF.

This clonotype was counted many times. The chain links TRBV5-1 to TRBJ1-2, with unresolved D. CDR1 SGHRS and CDR2 YFSETQ come from the germline V gene. The V and J ends lost 7 bases and 1 base respectively, with 14 bases between them. The CDR3 has 14 amino acids. CDR3 protein: CASHEGYGNYGYTF. CDR3 sequence (DNA): TGCGCCAGCCACGAGGGTTATGGTAACTATGGCTACACCTTC. Using reference TRBV5-1 and TRBJ1-2 for the parts outside the CDR3, the full variable domain is KAGVTQTPRYLIKTRGQQVTLSCSPISGHRSVSWYQQTPGQGLQFLFEYFSETQRNKGNFPGRFSGRQFSNSRSEMNVSTLELGDSALYLCASHEGYGNYGYTFGSGTRLTVV.

This clonotype was seen only a few times. The chain joins TRBV7-3 to TRBJ2-1; tentative D call: TRBD2 (6 bases). The CDR3 contains 16 residues. V was clipped by 1 base and J by 7 bases, with 17 bases between them. Germline assignment: CDR1 SGHTA and CDR2 FQGTGA. The CDR3 sequence is CASSLMPGAGSNEQFF. The CDR3 nucleotides are TGTGCCAGCAGCTTAATGCCGGGAGCCGGTTCGAATGAGCAGTTCTTC.

Only a few counts were recorded for this clonotype. The chain links TRBV7-9 to TRBJ1-2, with 9 bases fitting TRBD1. In germline, CDR1 is SEHNR, CDR2 FQNEAQ (reference sequence). V lost 2 bases and J lost 8; bases outside the gene matches: 6. This CDR3 contains 14 residues. This chain's CDR3 is CASSLSTGGSGYTF. The CDR3 region has the DNA TGTGCCAGCAGCTTAAGCACAGGGGGCAGCGGCTACACCTTC.

This clonotype was recorded many times. The V gene is TRBV5-1, the J gene TRBJ1-6; D ambiguous. This CDR3 is 15 amino acids long. Germline V CDR1 and CDR2: SGHRS, YFSETQ. The V end lost 4 bases, the J end lost 5 bases, and 13 bases lay between the germline ends. The CDR3 region is CASSTGPVNNSPLHF. CDR3 DNA: TGCGCCAGCAGCACGGGTCCGGTCAATAATTCACCCCTCCACTTT.

This clonotype was recorded a few times. This chain connects TRBV6-1 to TRBJ1-2; the D gene is possibly TRBD1 (5 bases). CDR1 MNHNS and CDR2 SASEGT come from the germline V gene. V was clipped by 6 bases and J by 6 bases, with 14 bases between them. This CDR3 contains 13 residues. CDR3 DNA: TGTGCCAGCAGAGAGTCAGGGCACCATGGCTACACCTTC. This codes for CASRESGHHGYTF.

Many counts were recorded for this clonotype. The V gene is TRBV12-3 or TRBV12-4, the J gene TRBJ1-1; no firm D call. Trimming removed 2 bases from V and 0 bases from J, with 7 bases in between. The CDR3 spans 14 residues. CDR3 bases: TGTGCCAGCAGTTTATCTTGGGTGAACACTGAAGCTTTCTTT. Translating it yields CASSLSWVNTEAFF.

V and J are TRBV7-9 and TRBJ2-3, with D perhaps TRBD1 or TRBD2 (5 bases each). CDR1 is SEHNR, CDR2 FQNEAQ, per germline (reference sequence). This CDR3 region has 12 residues. Trimming pared 5 bases from V and 7 bases from J, leaving 10 bases between. CDR3 sequence (DNA): TGTGCCAGCAGCCTGGGACGGTATACGCAGTATTTT. Amino acids: CASSLGRYTQYF. Based on the CDR3 plus reference TRBV7-9 and TRBJ2-3, the full variable domain is DTGVSQNPRHKITKRGQNVTFRCDPISEHNRLYWYRQTLGQGPEFLTYFQNEAQLEKSRLLSDRFSAERPKGSFSTLEIQRTEQGDSAMYLCASSLGRYTQYFGPGTRLTVL.

In regard to this clonotype: This sequence may be a read error, since a much larger clone differs from it by one base. The rearrangement joins TRBV5-1 to TRBJ1-5; 10 bases match TRBD1. V dropped 4 bases and J dropped 9; count of bases not matched to a gene: 10. This CDR3 comprises 15 residues. The V gene's germline CDR1 is SGHRS and CDR2 YFSETQ. The CDR3 coding sequence is TGCGCCAGCAGCACCGGACAGGGGGGGGATCTGCCCCAGCATTTT. Translation gives CASSTGQGGDLPQHF.

This clonotype was seen ten or more times. The chain recombines TRBV25-1 with TRBJ2-1; D possibly corresponds to TRBD1 (6 bases). This CDR3 is 14 amino acids long. V shed 9 bases and J shed 3 bases, with 15 bases lying between them. Germline V lookup: CDR1 MGHDK, CDR2 SYGVNS. CDR3 region: CASGGWADYNEQFF. CDR3 nucleotides: TGTGCCAGTGGGGGCTGGGCGGACTACAATGAGCAGTTCTTC.

This clonotype was observed at least ten times. The rearrangement uses TRBV5-1 and TRBJ2-3, with D perhaps TRBD2 (5 bases). The CDR3 contains 16 residues. The germline V gene has CDR1 SGHRS and CDR2 YFSETQ. V shed 0 bases and J shed 1 base, with 12 bases lying between them. CDR3 in DNA: TGCGCCAGCAGCTTGGAGGCCGTGCGGGGCACAGATACGCAGTATTTT. It codes for CASSLEAVRGTDTQYF. The variable domain in full, with the rest retrieved from reference TRBV5-1 and TRBJ2-3, is KAGVTQTPRYLIKTRGQQVTLSCSPISGHRSVSWYQQTPGQGLQFLFEYFSETQRNKGNFPGRFSGRQFSNSRSEMNVSTLELGDSALYLCASSLEAVRGTDTQYFGPGTRLTVL.

In its sample, this clonotype was seen many times. The V call is TRBV12-3 or TRBV12-4, the J call TRBJ2-3, with TRBD1 identical over 9 bases. V dropped 5 bases and J dropped 9; count of bases not matched to a gene: 21. This CDR3 is built from 18 residues. The CDR3 bases are TGTGCCAGCAGTCCCCGGGACAGGGAAACGAGAGGGTACGGGACGCAGTATTTT. Protein: CASSPRDRETRGYGTQYF.

This clonotype has a handful of counts. This chain connects TRBV12-3 or TRBV12-4 to TRBJ2-1, with 12 bases matching TRBD2. The CDR3 extends over 17 amino acids. J was trimmed by 9 bases and V by 7 bases; bases with no gene match: 16. The CDR3 DNA follows: TGTGCCAGCATCCCCCCCTCTTCTAGCGGGAGGGCCTCTGAGCAGTTCTTC. This encodes CASIPPSSSGRASEQFF.

This clonotype was counted ten times or more. The chain's CDR3 is CASSYRPGQLNTGELFF. CDR3 DNA: TGTGCCAGCAGTTACAGACCGGGACAGTTGAACACCGGGGAGCTGTTTTTT. This sequence joins TRBV6-5 and TRBJ2-2; TRBD1 matches 7 bases. The germline gives CDR1 MNHEY, CDR2 SVGAGI. The J segment lost 1 base and the V segment lost 2 bases, leaving 7 bases of the junction unmatched. This CDR3 is 17 amino acids long.

The chain is built from TRBV7-9 and TRBJ2-5; 7 positions match TRBD1. This CDR3 is 16 amino acids long. Germline V gene sequence: CDR1 SEHNR, CDR2 FQNEAQ (reference sequence). Losses at the gene ends were 3 bases for V and 0 bases for J; bases not matched to a gene: 7. The DNA for the CDR3 is TGTGCCAGCAGCTTCGGGACAGACTATTACCAAGAGACCCAGTACTTC. It specifies CASSFGTDYYQETQYF.

The V call is TRBV16, the J call TRBJ2-6; either TRBD1 or TRBD2 may supply D (5 bases each). This CDR3 is 16 amino acids long. Trimming cost V 2 bases and J 2 bases, with 10 bases left between them. The germline V gene has CDR1 KGHSY and CDR2 FQNENV. The CDR3 coding sequence is TGTGCCAGCAGCCAAAGAGGGGTTCCTGGGGCCAACGTCCTGACTTTC. Protein: CASSQRGVPGANVLTF.